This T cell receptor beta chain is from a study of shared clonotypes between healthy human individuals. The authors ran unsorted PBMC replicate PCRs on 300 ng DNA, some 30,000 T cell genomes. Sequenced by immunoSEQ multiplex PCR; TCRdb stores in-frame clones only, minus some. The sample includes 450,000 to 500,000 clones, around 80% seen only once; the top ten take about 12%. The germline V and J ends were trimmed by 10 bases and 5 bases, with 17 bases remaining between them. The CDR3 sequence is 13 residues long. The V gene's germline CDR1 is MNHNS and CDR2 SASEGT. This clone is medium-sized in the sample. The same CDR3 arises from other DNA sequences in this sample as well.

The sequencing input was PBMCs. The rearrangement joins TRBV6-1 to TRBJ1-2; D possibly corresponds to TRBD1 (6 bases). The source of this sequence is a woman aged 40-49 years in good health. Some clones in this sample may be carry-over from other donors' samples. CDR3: CAIEGGGNYGYTF. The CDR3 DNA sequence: TGTGCCATCGAGGGAGGGGGGAATTATGGCTACACCTTC.